Following are 7 T cell receptor beta chains from one sample sequenced in a study of blood T cell repertoires in COVID-19 (dated by TCRdb to 2020 to 2021). Preparation of the library involved the immunoSEQ multiplex PCR assay. TCRdb stores this immuneACCESS table with in-frame sequences only. Part of the clones is absent; in the studies checked, under half of the shortfall reflects unresolved V genes, and no reason is known for the rest. Within this sample are fewer than 300,000 clones, with approximately 90% of them counted one time only. The ten largest make up about 1.1% of the sample. Material for sequencing was PBMCs or T cells enriched from blood (not recorded which). The receptors originated from a woman aged 30 to 39 who had recovered from COVID-19.

The J gene is TRBJ2-7, the V gene TRBV7-2; D remains unclear. With 2 bases removed from V and 6 bases from J, the gap between germline ends came to 11 bases. Germline assignment: CDR1 SGHTA and CDR2 FQGNSA. This CDR3 has 13 amino acids. The CDR3 reads CASSLMAPGEQYF. CDR3 sequence (DNA): TGTGCCAGCAGCTTAATGGCCCCTGGCGAGCAGTACTTC.

The CDR3 is CASSQETPGGAMSNEQFF. In DNA, the CDR3 is TGCGCCAGCAGCCAAGAGACCCCAGGGGGCGCAATGTCCAATGAGCAGTTCTTC. This rearrangement joins TRBV4-3 to TRBJ2-1, with 8 bases identical to TRBD1. V gave up 0 bases and J gave up 6 bases; unmatched junction bases: 13. CDR1 is LGHNA, CDR2 YSLEER, per germline. CDR3 length equals 18 residues.

The genes are TRBV5-1 and TRBJ2-2; TRBD2 matches 11 bases. CDR3 size: 16 residues. Trimming took 4 bases from V and 4 from J; bases not matched to a gene: 6. CDR1 and CDR2 (germline): SGHRS, YFSETQ. CDR3 protein: CASSPPGLAATGELFF. The CDR3 coding sequence is TGCGCCAGCAGCCCGCCGGGACTAGCGGCCACCGGGGAGCTGTTTTTT.

The chain uses TRBV6-2 or TRBV6-3 and TRBJ2-7; TRBD1 matches at 7 bases. Germline CDR1 is MNHEY and CDR2 is SVGEGT. The CDR3 is made up of 15 amino acids. Trimming removed 5 bases from V and 5 bases from J; junction bases left unmatched: 12. In nucleotides, the CDR3 is TGTGCCAGCAGTCATGACAGGGAATGGTCCAACGAGCAGTACTTC. It specifies CASSHDREWSNEQYF.

This clone was seen a single time. The chain recombines TRBV7-2 with TRBJ2-2; TRBD2 aligns across 10 bases. The ends lost 1 base at V and 8 bases at J; junction bases unmatched: 10. CDR1 is SGHTA and CDR2 is FQGNSA in the germline V gene. This CDR3 region has 17 residues. The CDR3 here is CASSLGLAGAPGGELFF. The CDR3 region has the DNA TGTGCCAGCAGCTTAGGGCTAGCGGGAGCCCCTGGAGGGGAGCTGTTTTTT.

The chain is built from TRBV5-6 and TRBJ2-1; D is perhaps TRBD2 (5 bases). V was clipped by 2 bases and J by 7 bases, with 7 bases between them. Germline V gives CDR1 SGHDT, CDR2 YYEEEE. The length of the CDR3 is 12 residues. The CDR3 DNA reads as TGTGCCAGCAGCTTACCGGGAAATGAGCAGTTCTTC. The encoded protein is CASSLPGNEQFF. The entire variable domain, with the rest obtained from reference TRBV5-6 and TRBJ2-1, is as follows: DAGVTQSPTHLIKTRGQQVTLRCSPKSGHDTVSWYQQALGQGPQFIFQYYEEEERQRGNFPDRFSGHQFPNYSSELNVNALLLGDSALYLCASSLPGNEQFFGPGTRLTVL.

The chain employs TRBV30 and TRBJ1-2; 7 nucleotides match TRBD1. Germline values: CDR1 GTSNPN, CDR2 SVGIG (reference sequence). The V segment lost 4 bases and the J segment 3 bases; nucleotides outside the gene matches: 2. This CDR3 contains 12 residues. DNA for the CDR3: TGTGCCTGGACAGGGGGAGACTATGGCTACACCTTC. The encoded protein is CAWTGGDYGYTF.